This T cell receptor (beta chain) originates from a study of blood T cell repertoires in COVID-19. The CDR3 consists of 14 residues. Trimming removed 6 bases from V and 10 bases from J; junction bases left unmatched: 9. The germline CDR1 and CDR2 sequences are SNHLY and FYNNEI. TCRdb's copy holds only in-frame clones and misses some; the assay was immunoSEQ multiplex PCR. The data show hundreds of thousands of clones, roughly 87% seen once. This chain joins TRBV2 and TRBJ1-6; 7 bases agree with TRBD1. This receptor was identified in a woman aged 25-40 years who had recovered from COVID-19. Sequenced material: PBMCs or T cells enriched from blood (not recorded which). The DNA of the CDR3 is TGTGCCAGCAGGGAGGGGACAGAGGCCTCACCCCTCCACTTT. Translating it yields CASREGTEASPLHF.